The T cell receptor beta chain described here comes from a study of cytomegalovirus exposure and HLA in healthy donors. The overall study: HLA-typed donors were the source of tens of millions of unique TCRs, which an early data release held. General study points: Among TCR beta chains, those listed as cytomegalovirus-associated numbered under 200.

The CDR3 length is 17 residues. The germline V gene encodes CDR1 SGHRS and CDR2 YFSETQ. V shed 0 bases, J shed 1 base, and the junction held 6 bases outside the gene matches. A multiplex PCR was run with 60 Vbeta primers and 13 Jbeta primers. Assay used: immunoSEQ multiplex PCR; TCRdb lists only in-frame clones, some missing. The repertoire includes approximately 200,000 clones, 75% to 85% of them detected once, and approximately 6.5% sits in the top ten. Remarks on this clone: Its matching antigen is unknown.

The V and J genes are TRBV5-1 and TRBJ2-5; 10 nucleotides agree with TRBD2. This receptor was taken from a woman between 50 and 59 years old in good health and CMV-seropositive. Sequenced input: PBMCs. The CDR3 spells CASSLEVAGGPQETQYF. DNA for the CDR3: TGCGCCAGCAGCTTGGAGGTAGCGGGAGGCCCCCAAGAGACCCAGTACTTC. Full variable domain (remainder filled in from reference TRBV5-1 and TRBJ2-5): KAGVTQTPRYLIKTRGQQVTLSCSPISGHRSVSWYQQTPGQGLQFLFEYFSETQRNKGNFPGRFSGRQFSNSRSEMNVSTLELGDSALYLCASSLEVAGGPQETQYFGPGTRLLVL.